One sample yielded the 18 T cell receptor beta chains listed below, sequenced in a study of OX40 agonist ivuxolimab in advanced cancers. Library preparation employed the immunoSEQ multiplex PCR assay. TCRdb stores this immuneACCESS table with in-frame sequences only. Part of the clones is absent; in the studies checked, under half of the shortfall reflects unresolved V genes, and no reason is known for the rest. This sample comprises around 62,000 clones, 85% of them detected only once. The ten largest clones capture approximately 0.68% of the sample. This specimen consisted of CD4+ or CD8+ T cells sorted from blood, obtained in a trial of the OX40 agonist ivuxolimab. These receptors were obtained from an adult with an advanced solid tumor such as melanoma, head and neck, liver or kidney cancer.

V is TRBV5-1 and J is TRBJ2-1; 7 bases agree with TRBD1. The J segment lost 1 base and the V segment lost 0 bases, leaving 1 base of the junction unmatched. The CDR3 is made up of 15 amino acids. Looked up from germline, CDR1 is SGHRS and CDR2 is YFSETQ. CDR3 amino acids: CASSLGQGSYNEQFF. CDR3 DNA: TGCGCCAGCAGCTTGGGACAGGGATCCTACAATGAGCAGTTCTTC.

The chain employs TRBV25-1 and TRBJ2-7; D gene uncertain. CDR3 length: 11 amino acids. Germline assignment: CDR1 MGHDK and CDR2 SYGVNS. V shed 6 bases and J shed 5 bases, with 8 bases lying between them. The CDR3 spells CASRLYDEQYF. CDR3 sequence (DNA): TGTGCCAGCAGGTTATACGACGAGCAGTACTTC.

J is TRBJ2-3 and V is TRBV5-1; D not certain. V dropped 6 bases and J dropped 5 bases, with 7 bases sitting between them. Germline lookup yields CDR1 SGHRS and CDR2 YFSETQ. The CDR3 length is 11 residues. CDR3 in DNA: TGCGCCAGCAAACTAAAAGATACGCAGTATTTT. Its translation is CASKLKDTQYF.

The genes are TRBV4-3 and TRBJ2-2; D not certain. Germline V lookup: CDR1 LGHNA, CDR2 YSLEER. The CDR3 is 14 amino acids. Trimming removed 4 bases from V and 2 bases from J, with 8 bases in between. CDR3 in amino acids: CASSLVANTGELFF. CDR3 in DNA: TGCGCCAGCAGCCTTGTAGCCAACACCGGGGAGCTGTTTTTT.

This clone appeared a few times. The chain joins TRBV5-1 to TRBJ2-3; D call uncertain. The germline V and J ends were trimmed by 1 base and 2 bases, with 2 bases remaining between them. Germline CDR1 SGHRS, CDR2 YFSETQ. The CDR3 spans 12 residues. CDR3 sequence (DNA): TGCGCCAGCAGCTTGAACACAGATACGCAGTATTTT. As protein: CASSLNTDTQYF.

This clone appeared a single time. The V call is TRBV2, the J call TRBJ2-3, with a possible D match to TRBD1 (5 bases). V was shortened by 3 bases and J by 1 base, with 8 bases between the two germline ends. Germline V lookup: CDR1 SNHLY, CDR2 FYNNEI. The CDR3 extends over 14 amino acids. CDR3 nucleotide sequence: TGTGCCAGCAGTGACCCCAGGGGCACAGATACGCAGTATTTT. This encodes CASSDPRGTDTQYF.

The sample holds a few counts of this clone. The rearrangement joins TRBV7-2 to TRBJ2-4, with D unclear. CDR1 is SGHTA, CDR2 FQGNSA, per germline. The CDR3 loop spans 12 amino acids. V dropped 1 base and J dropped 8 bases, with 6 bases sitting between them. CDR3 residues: CASSLVRDIQYF. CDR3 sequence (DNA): TGTGCCAGCAGCTTAGTTCGGGACATTCAGTACTTC.

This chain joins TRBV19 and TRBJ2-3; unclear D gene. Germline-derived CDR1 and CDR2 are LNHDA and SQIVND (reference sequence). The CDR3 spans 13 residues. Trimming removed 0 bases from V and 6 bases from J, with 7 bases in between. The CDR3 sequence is CASSIEPVDTQYF. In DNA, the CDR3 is TGTGCCAGTAGTATAGAGCCGGTGGATACGCAGTATTTT.

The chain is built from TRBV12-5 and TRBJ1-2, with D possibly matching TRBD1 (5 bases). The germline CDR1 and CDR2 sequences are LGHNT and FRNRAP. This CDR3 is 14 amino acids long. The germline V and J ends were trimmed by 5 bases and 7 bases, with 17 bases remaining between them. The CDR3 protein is CASGMGPRGGGYTF. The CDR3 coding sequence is TGTGCTAGTGGTATGGGACCCCGGGGTGGTGGCTACACCTTC.

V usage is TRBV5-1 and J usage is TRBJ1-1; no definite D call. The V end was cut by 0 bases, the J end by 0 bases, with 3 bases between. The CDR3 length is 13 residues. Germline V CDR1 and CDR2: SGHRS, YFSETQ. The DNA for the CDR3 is TGCGCCAGCAGCTTGGCGTTGAACACTGAAGCTTTCTTT. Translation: CASSLALNTEAFF.

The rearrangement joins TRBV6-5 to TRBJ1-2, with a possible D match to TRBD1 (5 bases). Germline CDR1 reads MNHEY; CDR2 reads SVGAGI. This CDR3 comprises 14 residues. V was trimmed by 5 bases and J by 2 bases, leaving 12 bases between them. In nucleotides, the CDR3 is TGTGCCAGCAGTGAGCACGGGACCAACTATGGCTACACCTTC. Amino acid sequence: CASSEHGTNYGYTF.

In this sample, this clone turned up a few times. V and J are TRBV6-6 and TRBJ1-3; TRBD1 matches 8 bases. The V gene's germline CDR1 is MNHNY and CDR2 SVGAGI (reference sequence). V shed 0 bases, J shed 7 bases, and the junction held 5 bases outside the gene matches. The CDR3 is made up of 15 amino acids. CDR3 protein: CASSYSGTGPNTIYF. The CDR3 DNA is TGTGCCAGCAGTTACTCCGGGACAGGCCCCAACACCATATATTTT.

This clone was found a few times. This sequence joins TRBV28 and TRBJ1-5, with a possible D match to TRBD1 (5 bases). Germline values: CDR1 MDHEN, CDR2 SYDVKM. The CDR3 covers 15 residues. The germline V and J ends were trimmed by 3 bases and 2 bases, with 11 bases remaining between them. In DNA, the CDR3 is TGTGCCAGCAGTTTTTCTGCGGGGGGCAATCAGCCCCAGCATTTT. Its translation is CASSFSAGGNQPQHF.

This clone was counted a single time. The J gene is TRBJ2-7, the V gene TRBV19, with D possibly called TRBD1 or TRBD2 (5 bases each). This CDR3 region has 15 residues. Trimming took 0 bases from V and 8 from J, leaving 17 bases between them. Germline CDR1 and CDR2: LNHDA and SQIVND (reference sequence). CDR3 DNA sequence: TGTGCCAGTAGTATAGATTACACCCCCGGGACCCAGCAGTACTTC. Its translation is CASSIDYTPGTQQYF.

CDR3 DNA sequence: TGTGCCAGCAGCTTGCGGGGGCTCTATGGCTACACCTTC. Translation gives CASSLRGLYGYTF. The rearrangement joins TRBV5-5 to TRBJ1-2; tentative D call: TRBD1 (6 bases). With 1 base removed from V and 4 bases from J, the gap between germline ends came to 8 bases. The CDR3 has 13 amino acids. Germline V gene sequence: CDR1 SGHKS, CDR2 YYEKEE (reference sequence).

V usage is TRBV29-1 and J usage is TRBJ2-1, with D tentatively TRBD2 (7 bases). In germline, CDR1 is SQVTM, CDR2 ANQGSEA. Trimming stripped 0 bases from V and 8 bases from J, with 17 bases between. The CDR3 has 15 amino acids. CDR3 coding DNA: TGCAGCGTTGAAGAAGGGGGGGCGGTGGGCGATGAGCAGTTCTTC. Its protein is CSVEEGGAVGDEQFF.

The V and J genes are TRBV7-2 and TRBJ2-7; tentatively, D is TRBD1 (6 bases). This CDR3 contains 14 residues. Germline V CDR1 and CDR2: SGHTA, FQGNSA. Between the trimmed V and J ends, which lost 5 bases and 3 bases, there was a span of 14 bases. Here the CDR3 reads CASSQILDSYEQYF. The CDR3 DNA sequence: TGTGCCAGCAGCCAAATTTTGGACAGCTACGAGCAGTACTTC.

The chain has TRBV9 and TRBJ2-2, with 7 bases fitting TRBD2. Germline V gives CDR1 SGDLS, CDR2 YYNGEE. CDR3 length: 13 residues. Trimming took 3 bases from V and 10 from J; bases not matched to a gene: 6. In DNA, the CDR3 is TGTGCCAGCAGCGCTGCGGGGGAGGTGGAGCTGTTTTTT. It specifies CASSAAGEVELFF.